This T cell receptor beta chain is from a study of cytomegalovirus exposure and HLA in healthy donors. Points from the study as a whole: In a later analysis, across HLA loci, associated TCR counts were highest for DRB1, lowest for HLA-C. Clonal expansion was found to be greater in HLA-associated TCR beta chains than in equally common others in a later analysis.

A word on this clone: What it binds is unknown.

A multiplex PCR was run with 60 Vbeta primers and 13 Jbeta primers. Repertoires were generated with immunoSEQ multiplex PCR, while TCRdb's copy carries only in-frame clones and drops some. The table has 120,000 to 150,000 clones, 73% seen once. This CDR3 has 16 residues. Trimming removed 0 bases at V and 1 base at J, with 11 bases between. CDR1 and CDR2 (germline): SGHTS, YDEGEE. This receptor was taken from a woman between 40 and 50 years old in good health and CMV-seronegative. Specimen: PBMCs. The gene calls are TRBV5-8 and TRBJ2-1; D perhaps matches TRBD2 (6 bases). As DNA, the CDR3 is TGTGCCAGCAGCTTGGTGACGGGGGTATCCTACAATGAGCAGTTCTTC. It yields the protein CASSLVTGVSYNEQFF.